This T cell receptor (beta chain) was recorded in a study of chemoradiotherapy in HPV16-positive cancers. This clone was seen a handful of times. CDR3 size: 14 residues. The germline V gene encodes CDR1 LNHDA and CDR2 SQIVND (reference sequence). The trim removed 5 bases at V and 6 bases at J, leaving 10 bases unmatched. Samples were taken several times over chemoradiotherapy. Profiled with immunoSEQ multiplex PCR; TCRdb holds only in-frame clones, not every one. The sample holds fewer than 25,000 clones, about two thirds seen once. V and J are TRBV19 and TRBJ2-7; 7 nucleotides agree with TRBD1. This sample was taken from a patient who underwent chemoradiotherapy. The receptor was derived from a human donor with HPV-associated anogenital cancer. CDR3 loop: CASSDRAIYGEQYF. CDR3 sequence (DNA): TGTGCCAGTAGTGACAGGGCGATTTACGGCGAGCAGTACTTC.